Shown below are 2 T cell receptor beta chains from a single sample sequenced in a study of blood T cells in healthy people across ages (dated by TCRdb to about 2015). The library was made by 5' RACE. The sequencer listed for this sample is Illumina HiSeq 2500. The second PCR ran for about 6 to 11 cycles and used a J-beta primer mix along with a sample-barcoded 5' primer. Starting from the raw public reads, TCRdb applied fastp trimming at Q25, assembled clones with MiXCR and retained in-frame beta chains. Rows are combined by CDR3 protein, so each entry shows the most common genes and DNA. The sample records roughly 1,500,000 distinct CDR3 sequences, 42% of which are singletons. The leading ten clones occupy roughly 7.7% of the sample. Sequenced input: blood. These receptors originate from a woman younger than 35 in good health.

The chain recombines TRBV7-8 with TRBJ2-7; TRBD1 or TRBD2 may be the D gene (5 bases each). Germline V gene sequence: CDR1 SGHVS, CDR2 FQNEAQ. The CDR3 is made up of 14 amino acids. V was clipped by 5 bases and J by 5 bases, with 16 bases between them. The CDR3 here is CASSPRRDANEQYF. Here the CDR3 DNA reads TGTGCCAGCAGCCCACGCCGGGACGCGAACGAGCAGTACTTC.

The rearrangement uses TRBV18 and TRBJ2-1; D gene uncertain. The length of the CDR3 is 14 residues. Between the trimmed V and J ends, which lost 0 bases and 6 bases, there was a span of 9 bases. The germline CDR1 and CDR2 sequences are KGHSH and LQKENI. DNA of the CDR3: TGTGCCAGCTCACCACCGAGTCTCCGCAATGAGCAGTTCTTC. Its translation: CASSPPSLRNEQFF.